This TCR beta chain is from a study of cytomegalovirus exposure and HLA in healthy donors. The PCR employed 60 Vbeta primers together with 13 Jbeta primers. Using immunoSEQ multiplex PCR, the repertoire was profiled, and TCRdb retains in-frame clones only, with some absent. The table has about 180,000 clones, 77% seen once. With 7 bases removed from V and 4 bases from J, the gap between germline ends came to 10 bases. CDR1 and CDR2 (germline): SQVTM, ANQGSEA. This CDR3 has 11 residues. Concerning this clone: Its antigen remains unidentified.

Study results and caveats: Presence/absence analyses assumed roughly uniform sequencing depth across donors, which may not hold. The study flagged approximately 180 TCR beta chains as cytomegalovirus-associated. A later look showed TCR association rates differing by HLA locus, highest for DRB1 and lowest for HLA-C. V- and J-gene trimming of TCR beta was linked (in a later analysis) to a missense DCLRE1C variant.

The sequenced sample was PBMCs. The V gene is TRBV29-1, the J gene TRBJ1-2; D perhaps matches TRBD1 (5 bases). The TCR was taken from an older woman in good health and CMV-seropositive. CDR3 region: CSAKGIYGYTF. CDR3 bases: TGCAGCGCCAAGGGGATCTATGGCTACACCTTC.